This section outlines one T cell receptor (beta chain) sequence together with its context. This CDR3 is 14 amino acids long. From germline, CDR1 is SGHRS and CDR2 YFSETQ. J was trimmed by 5 bases and V by 3 bases; bases with no gene match: 7. These data are taken from a study of T cell changes during pregnancy in multiple sclerosis. Repertoires were generated with immunoSEQ multiplex PCR, while TCRdb's copy carries only in-frame clones and drops some. Seen here are 55,000 to 70,000 clones, 75% to 90% observed once, and the top ten hold approximately 0.4%. The rearrangement joins TRBV5-1 to TRBJ2-7, with 8 positions matching TRBD1. Sequencing was performed on CD4+ T cells from peripheral blood mononuclear cells, taken in the third trimester of pregnancy. The origin of this receptor is a female donor with multiple sclerosis, enrolled in a pregnancy study. CDR3 residues: CASSYPDRENEQYF. The CDR3 DNA reads as TGCGCCAGCAGCTACCCGGACAGGGAAAACGAGCAGTACTTC.